This TCR beta chain comes out of a study of a mutant IDH1 vaccine in newly diagnosed glioma. Points from the study as a whole: It was approximately 92% of patients that developed vaccine-induced immune responses.

Here immunoSEQ multiplex PCR was the method, and the copy in TCRdb shows in-frame clones only, minus some. The data show 75,000 to 100,000 clones, with roughly 89% seen just once and roughly 0.61% held by the top ten. Germline V lookup: CDR1 SGHTA, CDR2 FQGTGA. The V gene end was trimmed by 4 bases and the J gene end by 5 bases; junction bases not matched to a gene: 8. This CDR3 contains 14 residues. On this clone: As yet, its antigen is unknown.

The time point here: baseline, week 1 (first vaccination visit). The sample's treatment: pre-vaccination baseline after standard-of-care therapy. The sample in question was PBMCs, obtained from a glioma patient treated with radiotherapy, temozolomide or both. The receptor comes from a woman aged 45-59 years with glioma. This chain connects TRBV7-3 to TRBJ2-7; TRBD1 aligns across 7 bases. The CDR3 loop reads CASSSTGTANEQYF. In DNA, the CDR3 is TGTGCCAGCAGCTCGACCGGGACAGCCAACGAGCAGTACTTC.